The rows below give T cell receptor beta chains drawn from one sample of a study of immune heterogeneity within non-small cell lung tumors. TCRdb reanalysed the multiplex PCR reads using MiXCR and keeps one entry per CDR3 protein. The sample lists 15,000 to 20,000 distinct CDR3 sequences; roughly 29% were seen once. Material: lung tumor tissue. All receptors derive from a man aged 40-49 years with non-small cell lung cancer. The CDR3 runs from the conserved cysteine through the conserved F or W. D genes are given only for firm matches. The size field is filled for only some rows; it gives once, few, many or a size class.

>NA|TRBV3-1|16|TRBJ1-4|many
TGTGCCAGCAGCCAAGGCCCCTACAGGGAAAATGAAAAACTGTTTTTT
CASSQGPYRENEKLFF
>TRBD2|TRBV20-1|13|TRBJ2-3|few
TGCAGTGCTGGACTAGCGGGGGGAGATACGCAGTATTTT
CSAGLAGGDTQYF
>NA|TRBV5-5|17|TRBJ2-1|few
TGTGCCAGCAGCTCCCGATCCGCCAGGGGCGGCCACAATGAGCAGTTCTTC
CASSSRSARGGHNEQFF
>TRBD2|TRBV7-2|14|TRBJ2-5|NA
TGTGCCAGCAGCACCGCTAGCGGGAGAGAGACCCAGTACTTC
CASSTASGRETQYF
>NA|TRBV24-1|18|TRBJ2-1|NA
TGTGCCACCAGTGATTTGCACCCGGGACTTAAAAATGGAAATGAGCAGTTCTTC
CATSDLHPGLKNGNEQFF
>NA|TRBV7-8|14|TRBJ1-1|NA
TGTGCCAGCAGCTTAGGCGGGAGGAGCACTGAAGCTTTCTTT
CASSLGGRSTEAFF
>NA|TRBV5-6|14|TRBJ2-3|NA
TGTGCCAGCAGCTTGGGTGGCCACACAGATACGCAGTATTTT
CASSLGGHTDTQYF
>TRBD2|TRBV9|18|TRBJ2-2|NA
TGTGCCAGCAGCCCCCGGACTAGCGGGGTCGGGATGACCGGGGAGCTGTTTTTT
CASSPRTSGVGMTGELFF
>NA|TRBV6-1|11|TRBJ1-1|few
TGTGCCAGCAGAGAAACAGGGAGAGCTTTCTTT
CASRETGRAFF
>NA|TRBV4-3|15|TRBJ2-1|NA
TGCGCCAGCAGCCGCCTGCCGGGGCCCCCCCATGAGCAGTTCTTC
CASSRLPGPPHEQFF
>NA|TRBV11-3|16|TRBJ1-6|NA
TGTGCCAGCAGCCGCGAGGATTGGGAGGATAATTCACCCCTCCACTTT
CASSREDWEDNSPLHF
>TRBD1|TRBV19|13|TRBJ2-2|many
TGTGCCAGTAGTGGCGGACAGGGGCGGGAGCTGTTTTTT
CASSGGQGRELFF
>TRBD2|TRBV20-1|14|TRBJ2-7|many
TGCAGTGCTAGAACTAGCGGGAGGGCCTACGAGCAGTACTTC
CSARTSGRAYEQYF
>NA|TRBV5-1|13|TRBJ2-1|medium-sized
TGCGCCAGCAGCTCCTTATCGTACAATGAGCAGTTCTTC
CASSSLSYNEQFF
>NA|TRBV4-3|15|TRBJ2-1|NA
TGCGCCAGCAGCCAAGAAAGGGGCTACTACAATGAGCAGTTCTTC
CASSQERGYYNEQFF
>NA|TRBV24-1|12|TRBJ2-7|many
TGTGCCACCAGTCAAGGGGTGAGCGAGCAGTACTTC
CATSQGVSEQYF
>NA|TRBV15|16|TRBJ2-7|many
TGTGCCACCAGCAGAGATTCTAGCACCCTCTCCTACGAGCAGTACTTC
CATSRDSSTLSYEQYF
>TRBD1|TRBV11-3|16|TRBJ1-3|NA
TGTGCCAGCAGCACCCGACAGGGAGAGGCTGGAAACACCATATATTTT
CASSTRQGEAGNTIYF
>TRBD2|TRBV30|14|TRBJ2-1|medium-sized
TGTGCCTGGACGGCGCTAGCGGGAGGCAATGAGCAGTTCTTC
CAWTALAGGNEQFF
>NA|TRBV18|13|TRBJ2-1|once
TGTGCCAGCTCACCACCTGGACTGGGTGGGCCGTTCTTC
CASSPPGLGGPFF
>NA|TRBV4-1|12|TRBJ2-3|NA
TGCGCCAGCGGCCGAGAATTAGATACGCAGTATTTT
CASGRELDTQYF
>NA|TRBV6-4|15|TRBJ2-1|medium-sized
TGTGCCAGCAGTGTCGGGCCCAGCTCCTACAATGAGCAGTTCTTC
CASSVGPSSYNEQFF
>NA|TRBV25-1|14|TRBJ1-6|many
TGTGCCAGCAGGAGGGAGGGGAATAATTCACCCCTCCACTTT
CASRREGNNSPLHF
>NA|TRBV5-1|13|TRBJ2-7|NA
TGCGCCACCAGAAAAATGACAGAATACGAGCAGTACTTC
CATRKMTEYEQYF
>NA|TRBV6-2/TRBV6-3|16|TRBJ2-7|many
TGTGCCAGCAGTTTACCTAGCGCGCGCGCATCCTACGAGCAGTACTTC
CASSLPSARASYEQYF
>NA|TRBV4-3|14|TRBJ1-5|NA
TGCGCCAGCAGCCCCCTTCCGGGGACTCAGCCCCAGCATTTT
CASSPLPGTQPQHF
>TRBD1|TRBV28|13|TRBJ2-7|many
TGTGCCAGCAGGGGTACAGGGGACTACGAGCAGTACTTC
CASRGTGDYEQYF
>NA|TRBV9|14|TRBJ2-1|NA
TGTGCCAGCAGCGTACAGGGACCCAACAATGAGCAGTTCTTC
CASSVQGPNNEQFF
>NA|TRBV12-3/TRBV12-4|15|TRBJ2-2|large
TGTGCCAGCAGTTTAAAGCGGGCGAACACCGGGGAGCTGTTTTTT
CASSLKRANTGELFF
>TRBD1|TRBV5-5|15|TRBJ2-7|NA
TGTGCCAGCTTTAGGAGGGACAGGGTATCGGGCGAGCAGTACTTC
CASFRRDRVSGEQYF
>TRBD2|TRBV29-1|11|TRBJ2-3|few
TGCAGCGTTGCTAGCGGAGATACGCAGTATTTT
CSVASGDTQYF
>NA|TRBV3-1|15|TRBJ2-7|NA
TGTGCCAGCAGCCAAGAACGAAAACAGACCTACGAGCAGTACTTC
CASSQERKQTYEQYF
>NA|TRBV10-3|15|TRBJ1-6|medium-sized
TGTGCCATCAGTGAGTCAGTCACAGGGCATTCACCCCTCCACTTT
CAISESVTGHSPLHF
>NA|TRBV2|14|TRBJ2-7|medium-sized
TGTGCCAGCAGGGAGGGACCGACCATATACGAGCAGTACTTC
CASREGPTIYEQYF
>NA|TRBV7-9|13|TRBJ2-7|many
TGTGCCAGCAGCTTCGGCAGGGGTATCGAGCAGTACTTC
CASSFGRGIEQYF